What follows are 8 T cell receptor beta chains derived from one specimen sequenced in a study of T cell responses to AZD1222 COVID-19 vaccine (dated by TCRdb to about 2021). Read against the paper, the sample's time point label means: about 28 days (+/-7) after the second vaccine dose. The sample's treatment or condition label, decoded: meningococcal conjugate vaccine given as trial control. The library was generated by the immunoSEQ multiplex PCR assay. The immuneACCESS repertoire file appears here via TCRdb, limited to in-frame rearrangements. These files lack a portion of the clones; in checked studies, under half of the deficit traces to unresolved V genes, and the cause of the others is not known. The sample has some 140,000 clones on record, approximately 85% of them singletons. The top ten hold under 8% of the sample. The input for sequencing was peripheral blood, taken 28 days after the second dose of the MenACWY control vaccine. These receptors came from an adult who received the MenACWY meningococcal vaccine as a control.

This clone was counted once. The chain joins TRBV5-1 to TRBJ1-1; tentatively, D is TRBD1 (5 bases). The CDR3 length is 13 residues. Germline CDR1 is SGHRS and CDR2 is YFSETQ. Trimming pared 2 bases from V and 1 base from J, leaving 6 bases between. This chain's CDR3 is CASSFQGNTEAFF. DNA for the CDR3: TGCGCCAGCAGCTTTCAGGGGAACACTGAAGCTTTCTTT.

The chain joins TRBV19 to TRBJ1-5, with no clear D. CDR1 and CDR2 (germline): LNHDA, SQIVND (reference sequence). The CDR3 is made up of 13 amino acids. Trimming removed 0 bases at V and 6 bases at J, with 6 bases between. The CDR3 spells CASSIDPPQPQHF. CDR3 nucleotides: TGTGCCAGTAGTATAGATCCCCCTCAGCCCCAGCATTTT.

The chain is built from TRBV5-6 and TRBJ2-6, with unresolved D. The ends were cut back, 2 bases at V and 0 bases at J, with 3 bases in the middle. CDR1 is SGHDT, CDR2 YYEEEE, per germline. The CDR3 sequence is 14 residues long. CDR3 loop: CASSFNSGANVLTF. CDR3 bases: TGTGCCAGCAGCTTCAACTCTGGGGCCAACGTCCTGACTTTC.

This clone was seen a few times. The chain combines TRBV24-1 with TRBJ1-1; TRBD1 aligns across 8 bases. CDR3 length equals 14 residues. The V and J ends lost 3 bases and 1 base, in that order; junction bases with no gene match: 0. The V gene's germline CDR1 is KGHDR and CDR2 SFDVKD. The CDR3 sequence is CATSDTGGNTEAFF. As DNA, the CDR3 is TGTGCCACCAGTGATACAGGGGGGAACACTGAAGCTTTCTTT.

The V gene is TRBV29-1, the J gene TRBJ2-3; D uncertain. CDR1 is SQVTM and CDR2 is ANQGSEA in the germline V gene. V lost 5 bases and J 1 base, leaving 13 bases between the germline ends. This CDR3 region has 14 residues. In nucleotides, the CDR3 is TGCAGCGTTAATCGGCCCCCTGGCACAGATACGCAGTATTTT. Amino acids: CSVNRPPGTDTQYF.

The chain employs TRBV6-5 and TRBJ1-2, with D uncertain. Germline CDR1 reads MNHEY; CDR2 reads SVGAGI. Trimming shortened V by 5 bases and J by 8 bases, and 18 bases separated the two germline ends. The CDR3 contains 14 residues. CDR3 bases: TGTGCCAGCAGTCGGACGGACGCCTTCATAGGCTACACCTTC. Translating gives CASSRTDAFIGYTF.

This chain links TRBV7-2 with TRBJ1-2, with 7 bases matching TRBD1. The V gene's germline CDR1 is SGHTA and CDR2 FQGNSA. CDR3 length equals 14 residues. V lost 5 bases and J lost 7; bases outside the gene matches: 10. The CDR3 DNA is TGTGCCAGCAGCATTAGGTCAGGGGGGTCTGGCTACACCTTC. It encodes CASSIRSGGSGYTF.

This clone was picked up a small number of times. The genes are TRBV6-2 or TRBV6-3 and TRBJ2-7, with D hard to call. Per germline, CDR1 MNHEY and CDR2 SVGEGT. The germline V and J ends were trimmed by 6 bases and 4 bases, with 7 bases remaining between them. This CDR3 region has 11 residues. The CDR3 here is CASSDGYEQYF. DNA for the CDR3: TGTGCCAGCAGCGACGGTTACGAGCAGTACTTC.